This T cell receptor beta chain was sequenced for a study of blood T cell repertoires in COVID-19. Looked up from germline, CDR1 is LGHNA and CDR2 is YSLEER. CDR3 length equals 16 residues. The ends lost 1 base at V and 6 bases at J; junction bases unmatched: 7. Authors' data handling: Reference gene primers were amplified, and this amplification served to estimate nucleated cell counts. Measured with immunoSEQ multiplex PCR; TCRdb has only the in-frame clones, and not every one. V, J and clone size derive from that table, while D and trimming were established from the DNA sequence. The sample holds about 48,000 clones, over 75% seen once.

The receptor was isolated from a man between 70 and 80 years old with acute or convalescent COVID-19. The V and J genes are TRBV4-3 and TRBJ2-1; 9 nucleotides align to TRBD2. The sample comprised peripheral blood. CDR3 amino acids: CASSQVKLAGLNEQFF. The DNA for the CDR3 is TGCGCCAGCAGCCAAGTAAAACTAGCGGGCCTCAATGAGCAGTTCTTC.